The present entry profiles one T cell receptor beta chain with its context. Its antigen is unidentified. The CDR3 totals 16 residues. Germline trimming cut 0 bases from V and 8 bases from J; bases unmatched to any gene: 7. Per the germline V gene, CDR1 is LGHNA and CDR2 is YSLEER. This record comes from a study of T cell responses to AZD1222 COVID-19 vaccine. General study results and limits: The breadth and depth of Spike-specific TCRs increased once two AZD1222 doses had been given. Regions 160-218 and 743-854 held dominance among vaccine-associated CD4 TCRs, which spanned spike.

The protocol was immunoSEQ multiplex PCR, while the TCRdb copy is restricted to in-frame clones and leaves out a portion. The data contain about 90,000 clones, around 85% of them singletons. This sequence originates from an adult who received the AZD1222 COVID-19 vaccine. The starting material was peripheral blood, obtained 28 days after the second AZD1222 dose. The genes are TRBV4-3 and TRBJ1-4; 9 positions match TRBD1. The DNA of the CDR3 is TGCGCCAGCAGCCAAGACCCACCCGGGACAGGGGAAAAACTGTTTTTT. It encodes CASSQDPPGTGEKLFF.